This is a list of T cell receptor beta chains from one sample in a study of cytomegalovirus exposure and HLA in healthy donors. TCRdb keeps only in-frame clones here, not all; method: immunoSEQ multiplex PCR. In the table there are 150,000 to 200,000 clones, roughly 80% of which are singletons. Source material: PBMCs. The receptors originated from a girl aged 2-10 years in good health and CMV-seropositive. Each CDR3 is given with its conserved first and last residue. A D gene is named only where the DNA matches it firmly. Size is stated for part of the rows, as once, few or many counts, or as a class when the clone is expanded.

j_gene	d_gene	abundance	v_gene	CDR3nt	CDR3aa
TRBJ2-1	TRBD2	NA	TRBV5-1	TGCGCCAGCAGCTTAGCGGGATTAGGAGGAGGAGAGCAGTTCTTC	CASSLAGLGGGEQFF
TRBJ1-4	NA	NA	TRBV27	TGTGCCAGCCTGGGGGGGGAGGAGGATGAAAAACTGTTTTTT	CASLGGEEDEKLFF
TRBJ2-7	TRBD2	once	TRBV9	TGTGCCAGCAGCGCCAACACGCTAGCGGGAGTCTACGAGCAGTACTTC	CASSANTLAGVYEQYF
TRBJ1-1	NA	NA	TRBV30	TGTGCCTGGAGCGCGAAAGTGCGCACTGAAGCTTTCTTT	CAWSAKVRTEAFF
TRBJ1-1	NA	NA	TRBV5-1	TGCGCCAGCAGCTCTACCCCCCAGGACACTGAAGCTTTCTTT	CASSSTPQDTEAFF
TRBJ2-7	TRBD1	NA	TRBV28	TGTGCCAGCAGTTTAAAAATTGGGACAGGGAATTGGGAGCAGTACTTC	CASSLKIGTGNWEQYF
TRBJ1-4	NA	NA	TRBV19	TGTGCCAGTAGTATCTTCGTTTGGGCTGACCCTAATGAAAAACTGTTTTTT	CASSIFVWADPNEKLFF
TRBJ2-5	NA	NA	TRBV30	TGTGCCTGGAGTGGGGACTTGGGATGGGAGACCCAGTACTTC	CAWSGDLGWETQYF
TRBJ2-7	NA	NA	TRBV28	TGTGCCAGCAGTTTAGGGGGCACCCTCTACGAGCAGTACTTC	CASSLGGTLYEQYF
TRBJ2-7	TRBD2	NA	TRBV28	TGTGCCAGCAGTCCCCCAGCGGGAAACGAGCAGTACTTC	CASSPPAGNEQYF
TRBJ1-2	NA	NA	TRBV4-2	TGTGCCAGCAGCCAAGAAGGGGGTTATGGCTACACCTTC	CASSQEGGYGYTF
TRBJ2-7	NA	NA	TRBV30	TGTGCCTGCAGGGACTCCTCCTACGAGCAGTACTTC	CACRDSSYEQYF
TRBJ2-1	TRBD2	NA	TRBV5-1	TGCGCCAGCAGATCAGGACTAGCGGGAGTGAATGAGCAGTTCTTC	CASRSGLAGVNEQFF
TRBJ2-1	TRBD2	few	TRBV5-4	TGTGCCAGCAGCTTGGGTGGGGGGGTGATAGATGAGCAGTTCTTC	CASSLGGGVIDEQFF
TRBJ1-5	NA	once	TRBV2	TGTGCCAGCAGCCTGAGTGGGGCGGGCAATCAGCCCCAGCATTTT	CASSLSGAGNQPQHF
TRBJ1-2	TRBD1	once	TRBV6-5	TGTGCCAGCAGTTACTCGGAGGGGGCAGGCGGCTACACCTTC	CASSYSEGAGGYTF
TRBJ1-2	TRBD1	NA	TRBV10-1	TGCGCCAGCCCCCTCGACAGGGGCTATGGCTACACCTTC	CASPLDRGYGYTF
TRBJ1-5	NA	NA	TRBV30	TGTGCCTGGAGTCCAGGGAGCAATCAGCCCCAGCATTTT	CAWSPGSNQPQHF
TRBJ1-1	NA	once	TRBV2	TGTGCCAGCCAGACAGGACAGCGGAACACTGAAGCTTTCTTT	CASQTGQRNTEAFF
TRBJ2-1	TRBD2	NA	TRBV5-1	TGCGCCAGCAGCGGACTAGCGGGAGGCTTCAATGAGCAGTTCTTC	CASSGLAGGFNEQFF
TRBJ2-4	TRBD2	NA	TRBV5-4	TGTGCCAGCAGCTTGGGGACTAGCGGACTAAACATTCAGTACTTC	CASSLGTSGLNIQYF
TRBJ1-3	NA	NA	TRBV5-1	TGCGCCAGCAGCTTGGAAGCAGGGTGGAGTGGAACCATATATTTT	CASSLEAGWSGTIYF
TRBJ2-1	TRBD1	few	TRBV29-1	TGCAGCGTTGATAAGACAGGGGTCGTGGATGAGCAGTTCTTC	CSVDKTGVVDEQFF
TRBJ2-3	NA	NA	TRBV27	TGTGCCAGCAGTTTGCGTTTTCTTGATACGCAGTATTTT	CASSLRFLDTQYF
TRBJ2-3	NA	once	TRBV14	TGTGCCAGCAGCCAAACTACAGATACGCAGTATTTT	CASSQTTDTQYF
TRBJ2-7	NA	NA	TRBV6-5	TGTGCCAGCAGTTACTCGAGATACGCCGAGCAGTACTTC	CASSYSRYAEQYF
TRBJ1-2	TRBD1	once	TRBV7-9	TGTGCCAGCAGCTTAGGGGCGGGACAGGTTTATGGCTACACCTTC	CASSLGAGQVYGYTF
TRBJ2-7	NA	NA	TRBV28	TGTGCCAGCAGTTCGACAGTCTACGAGCAGTACTTC	CASSSTVYEQYF
TRBJ2-2	NA	NA	TRBV29-1	TGCAGCGTTGACGAGGCAAACACCGGGGAGCTGTTTTTT	CSVDEANTGELFF
TRBJ1-1	NA	NA	TRBV28	TGTGCCAGCAGTTTGGTCGCAGATGAAGCTTTCTTT	CASSLVADEAFF
TRBJ2-5	TRBD1	NA	TRBV2	TGTGCCAGCAGTCCGACAGGGGCGCAAGGGACCCAGTACTTC	CASSPTGAQGTQYF
TRBJ1-4	NA	once	TRBV30	TGTGCCTGGAGTCAAGTGGCAGAAAAACTGTTTTTT	CAWSQVAEKLFF
TRBJ1-4	NA	once	TRBV28	TGTGCCAGCAGCCAAGAGGGATCAACTAATGAAAAACTGTTTTTT	CASSQEGSTNEKLFF
TRBJ2-7	TRBD2	NA	TRBV2	TGTGCCAGCAGTGAAGCTAGCGGGGGTACCTACGAGCAGTACTTC	CASSEASGGTYEQYF
TRBJ2-3	NA	NA	TRBV7-9	TGTGCCAGCAGCTTAGTGTTGGACACAGTGGATACGCAGTATTTT	CASSLVLDTVDTQYF
TRBJ2-3	NA	NA	TRBV5-6	TGTGCCAGCAGCTTGTTGGCGGCGGATACGCAGTATTTT	CASSLLAADTQYF
TRBJ2-6	TRBD1	few	TRBV27	TGTGCCAGCAGATCCCCGGGACAGGGGGCCTCTGGGGCCAACGTCCTGACTTTC	CASRSPGQGASGANVLTF
TRBJ1-2	TRBD1	few	TRBV27	TGTGCCAGCAGTCAGCCCCTGACAGGGGGTCGTAACTATGGCTACACCTTC	CASSQPLTGGRNYGYTF
TRBJ2-2	NA	NA	TRBV11-1	TGTGCCAGCACCTTGAGCCCGAGCGGAACGCTCGCGAACACCGGGGAGCTGTTTTTT	CASTLSPSGTLANTGELFF
TRBJ1-1	TRBD1	NA	TRBV30	TGTGCCTGGAACAGGGGGCAGGGGACTGAAGCTTTCTTT	CAWNRGQGTEAFF
TRBJ2-5	TRBD1	NA	TRBV6-1	TGTGCCAGCAGTGAAGGGGACAGGACGGGGGCCCAGTACTTC	CASSEGDRTGAQYF
TRBJ2-2	NA	few	TRBV5-1	TGCGCCAGCAGCTTGGTAACAGGGTCGAACACCGGGGAGCTGTTTTTT	CASSLVTGSNTGELFF
TRBJ2-1	TRBD2	NA	TRBV29-1	TGCAGCGTGACTAGCGGGAGAGGGTACAATGAGCAGTTCTTC	CSVTSGRGYNEQFF
TRBJ2-6	NA	NA	TRBV5-8	TGTGCCAGCAGCTCTACAGGGTTCGGGGCCAACGTCCTGACTTTC	CASSSTGFGANVLTF
TRBJ2-2	NA	NA	TRBV25-1	TGTGCCAGCAGCCTAGAATACACCGGGGAGCTGTTTTTT	CASSLEYTGELFF
TRBJ2-6	NA	NA	TRBV15	TGTGCCACCAGCAGACAACGACCCGTCAACGCGCCGGTTTGGGCGGGGGCCAACGTCCTGACTTTC	CATSRQRPVNAPVWAGANVLTF
TRBJ2-4	TRBD2	NA	TRBV5-4	TGTGCCAGCAGCTTCGGACTAGCGGGAGGGGAAGGAGACATTCAGTACTTC	CASSFGLAGGEGDIQYF
TRBJ2-6	NA	once	TRBV14	TGTGCCAGCAGCCCGTATTGGGGGCCAGGGGCCAACGTCCTGACTTTC	CASSPYWGPGANVLTF
TRBJ2-3	NA	NA	TRBV9	TGTGCCAGCAGTAGCCGGGCGGGACTCAGCACAGATACGCAGTATTTT	CASSSRAGLSTDTQYF
TRBJ1-2	TRBD1	NA	TRBV7-9	TGTGCCAGCAGCTCCAGACAGGGGGCTGGGTTTGGCTACACCTTC	CASSSRQGAGFGYTF
TRBJ1-1	NA	NA	TRBV19	TGTGCCAGTAACTCCCCGGGGATGAACACTGAAGCTTTCTTT	CASNSPGMNTEAFF
TRBJ1-2	NA	NA	TRBV5-1	TGCGCCAGCAGCTTAGCAGGGGACTATGGCTACACCTTC	CASSLAGDYGYTF
TRBJ1-5	NA	few	TRBV6-6	TGTGCCACCGCCGAAGGGGGTCAGCCCCAGCATTTT	CATAEGGQPQHF